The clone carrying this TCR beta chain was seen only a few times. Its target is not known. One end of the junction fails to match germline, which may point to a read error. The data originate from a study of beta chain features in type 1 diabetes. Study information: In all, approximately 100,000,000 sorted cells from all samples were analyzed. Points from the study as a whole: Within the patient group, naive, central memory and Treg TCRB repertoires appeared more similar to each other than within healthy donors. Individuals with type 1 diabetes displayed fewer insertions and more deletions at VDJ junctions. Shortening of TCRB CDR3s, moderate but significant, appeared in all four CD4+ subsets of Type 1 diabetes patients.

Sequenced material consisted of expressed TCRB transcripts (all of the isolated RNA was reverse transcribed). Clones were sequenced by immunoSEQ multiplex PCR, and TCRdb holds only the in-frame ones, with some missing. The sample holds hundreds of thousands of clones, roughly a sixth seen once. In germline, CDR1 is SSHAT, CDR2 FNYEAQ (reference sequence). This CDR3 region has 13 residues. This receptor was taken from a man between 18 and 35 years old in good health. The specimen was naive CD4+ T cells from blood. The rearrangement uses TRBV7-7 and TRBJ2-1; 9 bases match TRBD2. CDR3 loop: CASSLAGNNEQFF. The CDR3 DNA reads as TGTGCCAGCAGCCTAGCGGGGAACAATGAGCAGTTCTTC.